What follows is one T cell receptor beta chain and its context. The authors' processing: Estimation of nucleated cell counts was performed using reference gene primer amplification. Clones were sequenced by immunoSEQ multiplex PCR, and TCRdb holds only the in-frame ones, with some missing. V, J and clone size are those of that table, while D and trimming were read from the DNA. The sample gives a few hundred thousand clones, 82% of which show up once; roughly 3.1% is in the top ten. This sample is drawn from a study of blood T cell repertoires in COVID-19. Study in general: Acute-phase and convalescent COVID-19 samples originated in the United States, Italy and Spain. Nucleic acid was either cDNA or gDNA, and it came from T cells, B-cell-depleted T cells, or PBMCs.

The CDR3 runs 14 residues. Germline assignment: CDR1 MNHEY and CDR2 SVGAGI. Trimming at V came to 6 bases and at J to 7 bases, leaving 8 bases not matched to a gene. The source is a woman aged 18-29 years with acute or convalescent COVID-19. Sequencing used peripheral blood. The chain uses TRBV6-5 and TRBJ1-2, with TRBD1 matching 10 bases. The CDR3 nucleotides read TGTGCCAGCAGGGGAGACAGGGGGCTGTCTGGCTACACCTTC. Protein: CASRGDRGLSGYTF.